This T cell receptor beta chain appears in the sequencing data of a study of T cell repertoires in cytomegalovirus infection (dated by TCRdb to the late 2010s). Turning to the overall study: The HLA type of each donor mattered for the analysis, because public TCR beta signatures pointed to carriage of CMV infection along with the matching HLA type. Broad study findings and their caveats: In both this cohort and an independent roughly 400-donor cohort, the cumulative frequency of public TCR beta family members distinguished carriers of CMV infection plus the relevant HLA type. The ex vivo response was dominated by HLA-C-restricted CMV-specific TCR beta clonotypes, which also provided the single most frequent clonotype in two of eight donors.

Taken from cysteine to phenylalanine, the CDR3 has 14 residues. Only CDR3 DNA remains: 42 bases, in frame from the first base. V lost 6 bases and J lost 5 bases, and the count of bases not matched to a germline gene is 5. CDR1 and CDR2, per the germline V gene, are ENHRY and SYGVKD. This clonotype has a count of ten or more. Its cognate antigen has yet to be identified. The input lacks base qualities; no much larger clone sits a single base away. Sequencing was performed on an Illumina HiSeq 1500. The public reads were run again by TCRdb, first through fastp at Q25 and then through MiXCR, and only productive beta chains were kept. Rows matching on CDR3 protein sequence are summarized as one entry with the most common DNA and genes. This sample lists about 360,000 distinct CDR3 sequences; 15% to 20% were detected once. The ten biggest clones cover under 9% of the sample.

Sequenced: PBMCs. This clonotype originated in a human donor in good health (CMV status not recorded). Some clones in this sample may be carry-over from other donors' samples. The sequence is built from TRBV10-3 and TRBJ2-1; TRBD2 aligns with 9 central bases. The bases read TGTGCCATCAGACAGACTAGCGGAGACAATGAGCAGTTCTTC. This yields the protein CAIRQTSGDNEQFF.